This T cell receptor (beta chain) originates from a study of blood T cells in healthy people across ages. The study's findings and limits: Strong correlation existed between TCR beta diversity and naive T cell percentage. Estimated diversity that came from one million T cells was considered an underestimate.

V lost 5 bases to trimming and J lost 2 bases, with 12 bases between them. CDR1 and CDR2 from the germline V gene are MNHEY and SMNVEV (reference sequence). This CDR3 comprises 14 residues. Together with a sample-barcoded 5' primer, a J-beta primer mix was included in a second PCR lasting 7 to 11 cycles. TCRdb reanalysed the 5' RACE reads using MiXCR and keeps one entry per CDR3 protein. Of roughly 1.6 million distinct CDR3 sequences listed, about 32% are singletons. This clonotype appeared a few times. What it binds is not known. Sequencing was carried out using blood. V is TRBV27 and J is TRBJ2-5, with D uncertain. The clonotype originates from a woman in her twenties or thirties in good health. CDR3 coding DNA: TGTGCCAGCAGTCCATGGGTCGGACAAGAGACCCAGTACTTC. Amino acid sequence: CASSPWVGQETQYF.